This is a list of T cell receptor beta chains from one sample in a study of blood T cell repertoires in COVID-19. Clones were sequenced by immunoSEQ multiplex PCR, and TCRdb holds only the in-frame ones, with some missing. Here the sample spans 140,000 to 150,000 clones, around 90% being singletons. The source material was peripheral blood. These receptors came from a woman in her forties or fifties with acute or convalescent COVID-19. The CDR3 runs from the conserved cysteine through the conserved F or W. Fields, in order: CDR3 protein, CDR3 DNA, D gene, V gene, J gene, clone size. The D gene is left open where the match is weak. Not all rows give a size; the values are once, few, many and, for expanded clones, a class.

CASSFTDTQYF	TGTGCCAGTAGCTTCACAGATACGCAGTATTTT	.	TRBV19	TRBJ2-3	.
CAWSVGGTGPYEQYF	TGTGCCTGGAGTGTAGGGGGTACGGGACCCTACGAGCAGTACTTC	.	TRBV30	TRBJ2-7	.
CATSDEDTNYGYTF	TGTGCCACCAGTGATGAGGACACTAACTATGGCTACACCTTC	.	TRBV24-1	TRBJ1-2	once
CASTSDTGNTEAFF	TGTGCCAGCACCTCGGACACAGGGAACACTGAAGCTTTCTTT	.	TRBV5-6	TRBJ1-1	.
CASSLRELGTYEQYF	TGCGCCAGCAGCTTGCGGGAGCTAGGAACCTACGAGCAGTACTTC	.	TRBV5-1	TRBJ2-7	.
CASSFAGQSYGEQFF	TGTGCCAGCAGTTTCGCGGGACAGTCGTACGGTGAGCAGTTCTTC	.	TRBV25-1	TRBJ2-1	.
CAWSGERGGPDTQYF	TGTGCCTGGAGTGGGGAGCGGGGGGGCCCAGATACGCAGTATTTT	TRBD2	TRBV30	TRBJ2-3	.
CSALQGHGYTF	TGCAGTGCTCTACAGGGGCATGGCTACACCTTC	TRBD1	TRBV20-1	TRBJ1-2	.
CASSRTDSWSTEAFF	TGTGCCAGCTCGCGAACTGACAGTTGGAGCACTGAAGCTTTCTTT	.	TRBV18	TRBJ1-1	.
CAISEGRVTDTQYF	TGTGCCATCAGTGAGGGCCGGGTGACAGATACGCAGTATTTT	.	TRBV10-3	TRBJ2-3	.
CASSFSDSYGYTF	TGTGCCAGCAGTTTCTCAGACAGTTATGGCTACACCTTC	.	TRBV2	TRBJ1-2	.
CASSDNGNSPLHF	TGTGCCAGCAGTGACAACGGAAATTCACCCCTCCACTTT	.	TRBV6-6	TRBJ1-6	few
CASSSVDLGTGGYEQYF	TGCGCCAGCAGCTCGGTGGACCTAGGGACAGGGGGCTACGAGCAGTACTTC	TRBD1	TRBV5-1	TRBJ2-7	.
CSVEDRGQVF	TGCAGCGTTGAGGACAGGGGGCAGGTTTTC	TRBD1	TRBV29-1	TRBJ2-7	.
CASSNRDSGNTIYF	TGTGCCAGTTCTAACCGGGACTCTGGAAACACCATATATTTT	.	TRBV18	TRBJ1-3	.
CASSQAGRNGELFF	TGCGCCAGCAGCCAAGCAGGGCGGAACGGGGAGCTGTTTTTT	.	TRBV4-1	TRBJ2-2	.
CASSATGGAGTEAFF	TGTGCCAGCTCCGCGACAGGGGGCGCCGGCACTGAAGCTTTCTTT	TRBD1	TRBV18	TRBJ1-1	once
CASRTGGTDTQYF	TGCGCCAGCAGGACAGGGGGAACAGATACGCAGTATTTT	TRBD1	TRBV5-1	TRBJ2-3	.
CASSLRGGGSADTQYF	TGTGCCAGCAGCCTCAGGGGTGGCGGGAGCGCAGATACGCAGTATTTT	.	TRBV7-3	TRBJ2-3	.
CASSLSGGGFTYNEQFF	TGTGCCAGCAGCTTATCGGGCGGGGGCTTCACCTACAATGAGCAGTTCTTC	.	TRBV7-2	TRBJ2-1	.
CASSDTGDPSYGYTF	TGTGCCAGCAGCGACACAGGGGATCCAAGCTATGGCTACACCTTC	TRBD1	TRBV7-3	TRBJ1-2	.
CSVEQGIGYGYTF	TGCAGCGTTGAACAGGGCATCGGCTATGGCTACACCTTC	.	TRBV29-1	TRBJ1-2	.
CASNFGPLHF	TGTGCCAGTAACTTCGGGCCCCTCCACTTT	.	TRBV19	TRBJ1-6	.
CASSRDRGNEQYF	TGTGCCAGCAGCCGGGACAGGGGGAACGAGCAGTACTTC	TRBD1	TRBV27	TRBJ2-7	.
CASSLGLAGDNEQFF	TGTGCCAGCAGCTTAGGACTAGCGGGAGACAATGAGCAGTTCTTC	TRBD2	TRBV7-9	TRBJ2-1	.
CAWSGSLTYEQYF	TGTGCCTGGAGTGGGAGCCTAACCTACGAGCAGTACTTC	.	TRBV30	TRBJ2-7	.